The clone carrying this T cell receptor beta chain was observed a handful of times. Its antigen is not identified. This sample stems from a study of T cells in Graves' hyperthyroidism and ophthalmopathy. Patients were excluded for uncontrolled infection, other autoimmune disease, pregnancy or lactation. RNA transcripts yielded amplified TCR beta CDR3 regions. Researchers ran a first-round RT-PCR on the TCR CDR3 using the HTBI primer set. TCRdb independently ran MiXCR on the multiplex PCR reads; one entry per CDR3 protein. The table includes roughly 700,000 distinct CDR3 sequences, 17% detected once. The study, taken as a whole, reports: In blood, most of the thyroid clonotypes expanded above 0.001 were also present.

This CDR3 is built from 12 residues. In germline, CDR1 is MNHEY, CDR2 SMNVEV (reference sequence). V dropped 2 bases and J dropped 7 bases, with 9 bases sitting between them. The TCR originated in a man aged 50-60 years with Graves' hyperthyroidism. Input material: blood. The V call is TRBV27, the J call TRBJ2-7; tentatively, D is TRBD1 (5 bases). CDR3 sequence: CASSLIGDEQYF. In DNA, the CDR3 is TGTGCCAGCAGTTTAATAGGGGATGAGCAGTACTTC.